This T cell receptor beta chain was recovered during a study of cytomegalovirus exposure and HLA in healthy donors. Study details: Among several hundred genotyped donors, about 80% fell in the Caucasian-associated ancestry cluster.

The study's findings and limits: There were some public TCRs occurring in many donors, but most TCR sequences were rare.

The germline V gene has CDR1 SGHAT and CDR2 FQNNGV. This CDR3 comprises 15 residues. Trimming removed 3 bases from V and 3 bases from J; junction bases left unmatched: 6. On this clone: Its specificity is unknown.

The PCR had 60 Vbeta and 13 Jbeta primers. Assay: immunoSEQ multiplex PCR; the TCRdb copy retains only in-frame clones and omits some. Of some 150,000 clones in the sample, about two thirds were seen once. The genes are TRBV11-2 and TRBJ2-7; 9 nucleotides match TRBD1. Material for sequencing was PBMCs. The origin of this receptor is a woman in her thirties or forties in good health and CMV-seronegative. CDR3 in DNA: TGTGCCAGCAGCTTTACGACAGGGGGAATCTACGAGCAGTACTTC. Translating gives CASSFTTGGIYEQYF.